The clone carrying this T cell receptor beta chain was counted ten times or more. No antigen is known for it. The data were taken from a study of T-cell reconstitution after alpha-beta-depleted transplantation in children. As it was prepared, the TCRbeta library received unique molecular identifiers. MiXCR, run by TCRdb on the PCR reads, gives a single entry per CDR3 protein. The data show approximately 150,000 distinct CDR3 sequences, with about 9% seen just once and 15% to 20% held by the top ten. Study observations and caveats: TCRbeta diversity was high at day 60 in some patients (a result of surviving recipient T cells and thymic progenitors).

This sequence was found in a female patient between 2 and 10 years old who had a stem cell transplant for congenital amegakaryocytic thrombocytopenia, so the T cells may come from the graft donor. Sequenced here: PBMCs, mostly from graft donor cells, sampled 180 days after TCRalphabeta/CD19-depleted stem cell transplant.

The CDR3 here is CASSLVGPDEQYF. The CDR3 nucleotides read TGTGCCAGCAGTTTAGTAGGCCCGGACGAGCAGTACTTC. J is TRBJ2-7 and V is TRBV12-3 or TRBV12-4, with D hard to call. The CDR3 covers 13 residues. Trimming stripped 1 base from V and 5 bases from J, with 9 bases between.